The 21 T cell receptor beta chains given below trace back to one sample, sequenced in a study of monozygotic twins with inflammatory bowel disease. TCRdb reprocessed the 5' RACE reads and stores each CDR3 protein as one record, lacking DNA. The table lists fewer than 550,000 distinct CDR3 sequences. The sample consisted of blood. The receptors were gathered from a human donor with ulcerative colitis or Crohn's disease, or a healthy co-twin of an affected twin (not recorded which).

The chain has TRBV7-9 and TRBJ2-2. The CDR3 has 16 residues. Germline CDR1 and CDR2: SEHNR and FQNEAQ (reference sequence). The CDR3 sequence: CASSPYSSLNTGELFF.

The chain carries TRBV5-5 and TRBJ2-1; TCRdb outputs TRBD2, but without DNA this stays unchecked. The germline CDR1 and CDR2 sequences are SGHKS and YYEKEE (reference sequence). This CDR3 region has 14 residues. The CDR3: CASSIRWEYNEQFF.

The rearrangement links TRBV7-8 to TRBJ1-1; TCRdb's D call of TRBD1 is untestable without DNA. The CDR3 is 14 residues long. Germline V gene lookup returns CDR1 SGHVS and CDR2 FQNEAQ. CDR3 loop: CASSLNRGGSEAFF.

The rearrangement joins TRBV19 to TRBJ1-1; as DNA is missing, the TRBD1 call by TCRdb cannot be tested. CDR1 is LNHDA and CDR2 is SQIVND in the germline V gene (reference sequence). The CDR3 runs 13 residues. This chain's CDR3 is CASKAQGNTEAFF.

The CDR3: CASSLGSYMNTEAFF. The J gene is TRBJ1-1, the V gene TRBV7-2. In germline, CDR1 is SGHTA, CDR2 FQGNSA. This CDR3 contains 15 residues.

V gene TRBV5-1 combines with J gene TRBJ2-1; no DNA is available, so the TRBD1 call from TCRdb remains unchecked. Germline V gene lookup returns CDR1 SGHRS and CDR2 YFSETQ. There are 15 residues in the CDR3. The CDR3 sequence is CASNKGQGGYNEQFF.

The V and J genes are TRBV6-1 and TRBJ2-5; the TRBD1 assignment by TCRdb is unverifiable without DNA. CDR3 length: 16 amino acids. Looked up from germline, CDR1 is MNHNS and CDR2 is SASEGT. This CDR3 reads CASTPSVTRNQETQYF.

The chain recombines TRBV5-5 with TRBJ2-5; TCRdb outputs TRBD2, but without DNA this stays unchecked. The CDR3 length is 16 residues. CDR1 and CDR2 from the germline V gene are SGHKS and YYEKEE (reference sequence). The CDR3 here is CASSVGLAGPQETQYF.

The chain combines TRBV5-1 with TRBJ2-7; TCRdb's D call, TRBD1, is unchecked because there is no DNA. The CDR3 has 13 residues. Germline V gene data show CDR1 as SGHRS and CDR2 as YFSETQ. CDR3 protein: CASSLEGGREQYF.

V usage is TRBV10-3 and J usage is TRBJ1-1. The CDR3 length is 13 residues. Germline assignment: CDR1 ENHRY and CDR2 SYGVKD. CDR3 sequence: CAAGGAGGTEAFF.

The chain is built from TRBV7-9 and TRBJ2-1; with no DNA, the TCRdb D assignment of TRBD2 cannot be verified. Germline assignment: CDR1 SEHNR and CDR2 FQNEAQ (reference sequence). The CDR3 covers 14 residues. The CDR3: CASSFRAGPNEQFF.

The V gene is TRBV27, the J gene TRBJ2-2; the D gene TCRdb calls, TRBD2, cannot be checked with no DNA. This CDR3 has 21 amino acids. Germline CDR1 is MNHEY and CDR2 is SMNVEV (reference sequence). CDR3 amino acids: CASSRKSPGLAGVGLGGELFF.

The chain uses TRBV19 and TRBJ1-2. CDR3 length equals 17 residues. Germline V gene lookup returns CDR1 LNHDA and CDR2 SQIVND (reference sequence). The chain's CDR3 is CASTGVLGVEATYGYTF.

The V and J genes are TRBV29-1 and TRBJ2-1; no DNA is available, so the TRBD2 call from TCRdb remains unchecked. Germline CDR1 and CDR2: SQVTM and ANQGSEA. This CDR3 has 12 amino acids. The CDR3 sequence: CRASGGGFEQFF.

The rearrangement uses TRBV2 and TRBJ2-7. The CDR3 covers 12 residues. CDR1 is SNHLY, CDR2 FYNNEI, per germline. This CDR3 reads CASSEQVYEQYF.

The genes are TRBV9 and TRBJ1-1. The V gene's germline CDR1 is SGDLS and CDR2 YYNGEE. The CDR3 totals 14 residues. This chain's CDR3 is CASSVGPRNTEAFF.

This chain connects TRBV6-5 to TRBJ1-1; TCRdb designates TRBD1, a call that cannot be tested without DNA. The germline CDR1 and CDR2 sequences are MNHEY and SVGAGI. This CDR3 has 13 amino acids. CDR3 sequence reads: CASSKTGHTEAFF.

The J gene is TRBJ1-1, the V gene TRBV24-1; TCRdb outputs TRBD1, but without DNA this stays unchecked. Germline CDR1 is KGHDR and CDR2 is SFDVKD. The CDR3 length is 14 residues. This chain's CDR3 is CATSARGASAEAFF.

The chain recombines TRBV15 with TRBJ2-7; TCRdb lists TRBD1, though no DNA is available to test this call. The CDR3 spans 15 residues. Germline assignment: CDR1 LNHNV and CDR2 YYDKDF (reference sequence). The CDR3 reads CATSVMRTGMDEQYF.

The gene calls are TRBV7-2 and TRBJ2-4. This CDR3 region has 14 residues. Germline V gives CDR1 SGHTA, CDR2 FQGNSA. The chain's CDR3 is CASSLVGSRDIQYF.

The chain is built from TRBV12-3 or TRBV12-4 and TRBJ2-1; TCRdb's assignment of TRBD2 cannot be checked, as there is no DNA. The CDR3 runs to 17 residues. CDR3 region: CASSQGLAGFSYNEQFF.